The 4 T cell receptor beta chains given below trace back to one sample, sequenced in a study of T-cell memory formation after mild COVID-19. TCRdb re-called the 5' RACE reads with MiXCR, one entry per CDR3 protein. The top ten hold roughly 23% of the sample, which has around 200,000 distinct CDR3 sequences, around a fifth seen once. Sequencing was done on a sample of PBMCs or a T cell subset sorted from them (not recorded which). The source of these receptors is an adult woman who had mild COVID-19 (a few samples of this study predate the infection). Cell type and time point are not known.

The genes are TRBV6-5 and TRBJ2-7; 12 bases are shared with TRBD2. From germline, CDR1 is MNHEY and CDR2 SVGAGI. This CDR3 is built from 15 residues. J was trimmed by 5 bases and V by 6 bases; bases with no gene match: 8. CDR3 protein: CASRPLAGGRDEQYF. CDR3 sequence (DNA): TGTGCCAGCAGACCCCTAGCGGGGGGGCGGGACGAGCAGTACTTC.

This clonotype was found a few times. The rearrangement joins TRBV7-9 to TRBJ1-1; no clear D. The V and J ends lost 4 bases and 0 bases respectively, with 9 bases between them. Germline assignment: CDR1 SEHNR and CDR2 FQNEAQ (reference sequence). The CDR3 contains 14 residues. CDR3 sequence (DNA): TGTGCCAGCAGCTACGACATTGTGAACACTGAAGCTTTCTTT. Translating gives CASSYDIVNTEAFF.

This clonotype was counted a few times. The chain is built from TRBV27 and TRBJ2-3, with a tentative D call TRBD1 (5 bases). Germline V gives CDR1 MNHEY, CDR2 SMNVEV (reference sequence). The V and J ends lost 6 bases and 0 bases respectively, with 13 bases between them. The CDR3 loop spans 15 amino acids. The CDR3 DNA follows: TGTGCCAGCAGCTCCAGGGATACTAGCACAGATACGCAGTATTTT. It is translated as CASSSRDTSTDTQYF.

This clonotype was seen ten or more times. V gene TRBV11-2 combines with J gene TRBJ2-7; a weak D match, TRBD1 (6 bases). The CDR3 is made up of 11 amino acids. Germline CDR1 is SGHAT and CDR2 is FQNNGV. The V and J ends lost 11 bases and 7 bases respectively, with 15 bases between them. Here the CDR3 DNA reads TGTGCCGCCGGGACAACTAGGGAGCAGTACTTC. Protein sequence: CAAGTTREQYF.